These 29 T cell receptor beta chains came from one sample sequenced in a study of T cells in Graves' hyperthyroidism and ophthalmopathy. Template material for amplifying TCR beta CDR3 regions consisted of RNA transcripts. Initially, a first-round RT-PCR of the TCR CDR3 employed the HTBI primer set. TCRdb re-analysed the multiplex PCR reads in MiXCR, keeping a single row per CDR3 protein. The sample contains roughly 500,000 distinct CDR3 sequences, around 42% of which appear only once. The sample was peripheral blood or thyroid tissue (not recorded which). The receptors stem from an adult woman with Graves' disease, either hyperthyroidism or ophthalmopathy (not recorded which).

As to this clonotype: It may be a read error: a sequence one base away is much more abundant. CDR3 in amino acids: CASSLLAGARKAQYF. CDR3 DNA: TGTGCCAGCAGCTTACTAGCGGGAGCTAGGAAGGCCCAGTACTTC. The chain couples TRBV11-2 to TRBJ2-5; TRBD2 agrees at 10 bases. V lost 2 bases to trimming and J lost 9 bases; unmatched junction nucleotides: 9. The CDR3 is made up of 15 amino acids. Germline values: CDR1 SGHAT, CDR2 FQNNGV.

Remarks on this clonotype: This is likely a read error, given that the CDR3 carries no conserved phenylalanine or tryptophan at its end. No DNA is shown, since the ends of the CDR3 on it are uncertain; the CDR3 is the one TCRdb lists. The V and J genes are TRBV5-1 and TRBJ2-6; TRBD2 is taken as the D call from the table, unchecked against the DNA. Including both end residues, the CDR3 is 10 amino acids long. Germline V gene data show CDR1 as SGHRS and CDR2 as YFSETQ. CDR3 loop: CASRTSGLNT.

This clonotype was seen more than once but under ten times. The rearrangement links TRBV10-3 to TRBJ1-5; D not certain. The germline V and J ends were trimmed by 7 bases and 5 bases, with 12 bases remaining between them. The CDR3 has 13 residues. Germline V lookup: CDR1 ENHRY, CDR2 SYGVKD. CDR3 DNA: TGTGCCATCACAAGGGAAGCGGATCAGCCCCAGCATTTT. This translates into CAITREADQPQHF.

This clonotype was observed many times. The J gene is TRBJ2-7, the V gene TRBV10-3, with a weak D call TRBD2 (6 bases). V was clipped by 3 bases and J by 2 bases, with 17 bases between them. The CDR3 has 16 residues. Germline CDR1 and CDR2: ENHRY and SYGVKD. CDR3 in DNA: TGTGCCATCAGTGACCCTATCAGCGGGCTAACCTACGAGCAGTACTTC. Residues: CAISDPISGLTYEQYF.

To note about this clonotype: In this CDR3 the conserved last residue, phenylalanine or tryptophan, is missing, so a read error is likely. The DNA is left out, because the CDR3 cannot be placed on it with certainty; the CDR3 is given as TCRdb lists it. The CDR3 spells CASADGGS. The chain recombines TRBV6-5 with TRBJ2-6; the listed D gene, TRBD1, was not tested against the DNA. Ends included, the CDR3 has 8 residues. The germline V gene has CDR1 MNHEY and CDR2 SVGAGI.

This clonotype was counted at least ten times. The V gene is TRBV12-3 or TRBV12-4, the J gene TRBJ2-5; possible D gene TRBD2, 6 bases. The CDR3 length is 14 residues. Trimming shortened V by 3 bases and J by 3 bases, and 11 bases separated the two germline ends. This chain's CDR3 is CASSFVLAEETQYF. In nucleotides, the CDR3 is TGTGCCAGCAGTTTTGTGTTAGCGGAAGAGACCCAGTACTTC.

This clonotype appeared a few times. The rearrangement links TRBV20-1 to TRBJ1-1, with unresolved D. This CDR3 contains 10 residues. The germline V gene encodes CDR1 DFQATT and CDR2 SNEGSKA (reference sequence). Trimming left V 2 bases short and J 5 bases short, with 3 bases between. CDR3 in DNA: TGCAGTGCTAGATGGACTGAAGCTTTCTTT. Translating gives CSARWTEAFF.

Many counts were recorded for this clonotype. The DNA of the CDR3 is TGTGCCAGCAGTGACTTAACGGGACAAGAGACCCAGTACTTC. It is translated as CASSDLTGQETQYF. The gene calls are TRBV25-1 and TRBJ2-5; the D gene is possibly TRBD2 (5 bases). The CDR3 is 14 amino acids. V was clipped by 3 bases and J by 2 bases, with 10 bases between them. Germline assignment: CDR1 MGHDK and CDR2 SYGVNS.

This clonotype has at least ten counts. The J gene is TRBJ1-1, the V gene TRBV7-9, with 7 nucleotides matching TRBD1. The ends lost 5 bases at V and 6 bases at J; junction bases unmatched: 6. The CDR3 contains 13 residues. Looked up from germline, CDR1 is SEHNR and CDR2 is FQNEAQ (reference sequence). CDR3 amino acids: CASSRTGVPEAFF. The CDR3 bases are TGTGCCAGCAGCCGAACAGGGGTGCCTGAAGCTTTCTTT.

Remarks on this clonotype: The junction and the germline gene differ at one end; a read error may be behind it. In DNA, the CDR3 is TGCGCCAGCAGCCCCGGGACAGGGGGCGCTGGGACTGAAGCTTTC. It translates to CASSPGTGGAGTEAF. This chain uses TRBV5-1 with TRBJ2-6; 12 nucleotides align to TRBD1. CDR3 size: 15 residues. The germline V gene encodes CDR1 SGHRS and CDR2 YFSETQ.

This clonotype was detected ten times or more. This chain connects TRBV27 to TRBJ1-2; no reliable D call. The CDR3 is 13 amino acids. Germline CDR1 reads MNHEY; CDR2 reads SMNVEV (reference sequence). Trimming took off 4 bases at V and 9 bases at J, with 15 bases between the two ends. The chain's CDR3 is CASSSAWAPRYTF. CDR3 nucleotides: TGTGCCAGCAGTTCCGCCTGGGCCCCCCGCTACACCTTC.

The chain uses TRBV7-9 and TRBJ1-5, with D tentatively TRBD1 (5 bases). The V gene's germline CDR1 is SEHNR and CDR2 FQNEAQ (reference sequence). The CDR3 totals 16 residues. The V and J ends lost 1 base and 14 bases respectively, with 24 bases between them. The CDR3 DNA follows: TGTGCCAGCAGCTTAGTAGGGGCACGGCCACACCAGGACGAGCATTTT. It translates to CASSLVGARPHQDEHF.

V usage is TRBV7-2 and J usage is TRBJ2-7; 7 bases map to TRBD1. V gave up 5 bases and J gave up 0 bases; unmatched junction bases: 7. The CDR3 contains 15 residues. The V gene's germline CDR1 is SGHTA and CDR2 FQGNSA. CDR3 loop: CASSAFDRVSYEQYF. As DNA, the CDR3 is TGTGCCAGCAGCGCATTCGACAGGGTCTCCTACGAGCAGTACTTC.

The CDR3 DNA follows: TGTGCCAGCAGTGTCAAGGGGGCGTTATTCCCGGCTTTCTTT. It codes for CASSVKGALFPAFF. This rearrangement joins TRBV25-1 to TRBJ1-1; 7 bases match TRBD1. The length of the CDR3 is 14 residues. Trimming removed 4 bases from V and 11 bases from J; junction bases left unmatched: 13. Per the germline V gene, CDR1 is MGHDK and CDR2 is SYGVNS.

There are many counts of this clonotype. The chain combines TRBV27 with TRBJ2-5; TRBD2 matches 10 bases. The junction had 8 bases not matched to a gene; V was cut back by 5 bases and J by 2 bases. Germline assignment: CDR1 MNHEY and CDR2 SMNVEV (reference sequence). There are 16 residues in the CDR3. CDR3 bases: TGTGCCAGCAGTCCCTTATCGACTAGCGGGCAAGAGACCCAGTACTTC. This gives the protein CASSPLSTSGQETQYF.

In this sample, this clonotype turned up a few times. A much larger clone lies one base from this, so it may be a read error. The V call is TRBV6-5, the J call TRBJ1-2, with D maybe TRBD1 (6 bases). In germline, CDR1 is MNHEY, CDR2 SVGAGI. There are 13 residues in the CDR3. The CDR3 coding sequence is TGTACCAGCAGTTACTCGGCAGGGGAAGCCTACACCTTC. Translating gives CTSSYSAGEAYTF.

This clonotype has only a few counts. The genes are TRBV29-1 and TRBJ2-7; TRBD1 might be the D (6 bases). V lost 6 bases to trimming and J lost 3 bases, with 12 bases between them. CDR3 size: 12 residues. CDR1 SQVTM and CDR2 ANQGSEA come from the germline V gene. CDR3 in amino acids: CSVPQGNYEQYF. CDR3 nucleotide sequence: TGCAGCGTCCCTCAGGGGAACTACGAGCAGTACTTC.

This sequence joins TRBV9 and TRBJ2-5; perhaps D is TRBD1 or TRBD2 (7 bases each). Trimming left V 3 bases short and J 1 base short, with 13 bases between. Germline CDR1 is SGDLS and CDR2 is YYNGEE. The CDR3 consists of 15 residues. CDR3 region: CASSARGGGQETQYF. In nucleotides, the CDR3 is TGTGCCAGCAGCGCCAGGGGGGGGGGCCAAGAGACCCAGTACTTC. The full variable domain, with the rest looked up from reference TRBV9 and TRBJ2-5, is DSGVTQTPKHLITATGQRVTLRCSPRSGDLSVYWYQQSLDQGLQFLIQYYNGEERAKGNILERFSAQQFPDLHSELNLSSLELGDSALYFCASSARGGGQETQYFGPGTRLLVL.

The V call is TRBV29-1, the J call TRBJ1-2; D remains ambiguous. The CDR3 runs 11 residues. V gave up 7 bases and J gave up 4 bases, with 10 bases separating them. CDR1 is SQVTM and CDR2 is ANQGSEA in the germline V gene. The CDR3 region is CSAERAYGYTF. CDR3 in DNA: TGCAGCGCCGAGAGGGCCTATGGCTACACCTTC.

The chain recombines TRBV4-2 with TRBJ1-2; 9 positions agree with TRBD1. Per the germline V gene, CDR1 is LGHNA and CDR2 is YNFKEQ. The CDR3 covers 14 residues. J gave up 2 bases and V 3 bases, and 1 base lay outside the gene matches. DNA of the CDR3: TGTGCCAGCAGCCAGGACAGGGGCAACTATGGCTACACCTTC. Translation: CASSQDRGNYGYTF.

This clonotype was seen a few times. This may stem from a read error, because a much larger clone lies one nucleotide away. The gene calls are TRBV20-1 and TRBJ2-5; no clear D. This CDR3 spans 13 amino acids. In germline, CDR1 is DFQATT, CDR2 SNEGSKA (reference sequence). CDR3 nucleotide sequence: TGCAGTGCTGGAGATATCGCGGAAGAGACCCAGTACTTC. Encoded protein: CSAGDIAEETQYF.

This clonotype was picked up many times. This rearrangement joins TRBV19 to TRBJ1-2; tentatively, D is TRBD1 (5 bases). The germline CDR1 and CDR2 sequences are LNHDA and SQIVND (reference sequence). The CDR3 covers 14 residues. V was trimmed by 5 bases and J by 4 bases, leaving 14 bases between them. As DNA, the CDR3 is TGTGCCAGTAGTTCGGGGACGGTGTTCTATGGCTACACCTTC. It is translated as CASSSGTVFYGYTF.

This clonotype was detected ten times or more. The rearrangement links TRBV5-6 to TRBJ2-2; weak D call: TRBD2 (6 bases). From germline, CDR1 is SGHDT and CDR2 YYEEEE. Trimming shortened V by 2 bases and J by 0 bases, and 11 bases separated the two germline ends. This CDR3 has 16 residues. The CDR3 nucleotides read TGTGCCAGCAGCTTTCCACGCGGGACGAACACCGGGGAGCTGTTTTTT. Its translation is CASSFPRGTNTGELFF.

At least ten counts were recorded for this clonotype. The V call is TRBV10-3, the J call TRBJ1-2, with D maybe TRBD1 (5 bases). Germline-derived CDR1 and CDR2 are ENHRY and SYGVKD. Trimming took 4 bases from V and 6 from J, leaving 18 bases between them. CDR3 length: 15 amino acids. The CDR3 spells CAISATTGADDGYTF. CDR3 nucleotides: TGTGCCATCAGTGCGACAACCGGGGCGGATGATGGCTACACCTTC.

This clonotype showed up just a few times. V and J are TRBV7-9 and TRBJ2-5; maybe TRBD2 (5 bases). V lost 4 bases and J 5 bases, leaving 11 bases between the germline ends. Germline V gives CDR1 SEHNR, CDR2 FQNEAQ (reference sequence). CDR3 length: 13 residues. The DNA of the CDR3 is TGTGCCAGCAGCTCCGGGATGATGGAGACCCAGTACTTC. Its protein is CASSSGMMETQYF.

The CDR3 DNA sequence: TGTGCCAGCAGCCAGGCCGGACTGAGGAATTCACCCCTCCACTTT. Protein product: CASSQAGLRNSPLHF. The V gene is TRBV7-9, the J gene TRBJ1-6; no clear D. This CDR3 contains 15 residues. Per the germline V gene, CDR1 is SEHNR and CDR2 is FQNEAQ (reference sequence). Trimming removed 5 bases at V and 7 bases at J, with 15 bases between.

The sample holds a few counts of this clonotype. V is TRBV18 and J is TRBJ1-1; the D is unclear. V was shortened by 1 base and J by 7 bases, with 13 bases between the two germline ends. The CDR3 is 14 residues long. Germline CDR1 reads KGHSH; CDR2 reads LQKENI. The CDR3 region is CASSPQSGGLEAFF. CDR3 in DNA: TGTGCCAGCTCACCACAAAGTGGCGGCCTTGAAGCTTTCTTT.

The CDR3 DNA reads as TGCAGTGCTAGAGATATCGGACAGGGGAGGGAGCTGTTTTTT. Its protein product is CSARDIGQGRELFF. The V call is TRBV20-1, the J call TRBJ2-2; TRBD1 matches 9 bases. This CDR3 comprises 14 residues. CDR1 is DFQATT and CDR2 is SNEGSKA in the germline V gene (reference sequence). V shed 0 bases, J shed 9 bases, and the junction held 5 bases outside the gene matches.

As for this clonotype: A much bigger clone sits one base away, suggesting this may be a read error. The genes are TRBV2 and TRBJ1-3, with D perhaps matching TRBD1 (5 bases). V was cut by 6 bases and J by 0 bases, with 12 bases left in between. The CDR3 runs 15 residues. Germline V gene data show CDR1 as SNHLY and CDR2 as FYNNEI. CDR3 nucleotides: TGTGCCAGCAGCCTTAGGACAACCTCTGGAAACACCATATATTTT. Translation: CASSLRTTSGNTIYF. Supplemented by reference TRBV2 and TRBJ1-3, the full variable domain reads EPEVTQTPSHQVTQMGQEVILRCVPISNHLYFYWYRQILGQKVEFLVSFYNNEISEKSEIFDDQFSVERPDGSNFTLKIRSTKLEDSAMYFCASSLRTTSGNTIYFGEGSWLTVV.